Described below is a single T cell receptor (beta chain) sequence and its context. Its target is not known. This entry comes from a study of vaccination and CD4 T cells after COVID-19. Study background: The convalescents comprised six males and four females, two of them Hispanic. The control cultures got either a CEFX pool, an HIV-1 Nef pool, or no peptide at all.

Treatment reported: approximately 9-day PBMC culture with coronavirus spike peptide pools or control peptides (ViraFEST assay). Researchers reported culturing about 2 million PBMCs per well with approximately 10 IU/ml IL-2 and about 9.3 ug/ml peptide pools. Germline V lookup: CDR1 MRHNA, CDR2 SNTAGT. This CDR3 has 14 amino acids. The V end lost 2 bases, the J end lost 9 bases, and 11 bases lay between the germline ends. The Oncomine TCR Beta short-read assay generated sequence data from the DNA of cultured CD4+ T cells. TCRdb called the PCR reads again in MiXCR, with one record for every CDR3 protein. The repertoire consists of approximately 15,000 distinct CDR3 sequences, with 45% to 65% occurring once and the leading ten covering more than 10%. Study-wide points: Convalescent patient numbers were relatively low, with no early post-infection timepoints.

The chain combines TRBV6-4 with TRBJ1-6; D possibly corresponds to TRBD1 (5 bases). Sequencing used CD4+ T cells from blood, cultured in vitro. This TCR derives from a human donor who had recovered from COVID-19. CDR3 DNA sequence: TGTGCCAGCAGTGACGGCCAGGGCGGTTCACCCCTCCACTTT. Translated, it gives CASSDGQGGSPLHF.